These 5 T cell receptor beta chains came from one sample sequenced in a study of blood T cells in healthy people across ages. The second PCR ran about 6 to 11 cycles with a sample-barcoded 5' primer and J-beta primers. TCRdb independently ran MiXCR on the 5' RACE reads; one entry per CDR3 protein. The sample consists of some 1.6 million distinct CDR3 sequences, 30% to 35% of them appearing once. The sequenced sample consisted of blood. These receptors all come from a woman aged 30 to 39 in good health.

This rearrangement joins TRBV19 to TRBJ2-6; no clear D. Germline V lookup: CDR1 LNHDA, CDR2 SQIVND (reference sequence). The V gene lost 0 bases and the J gene lost 5 bases, with 5 bases spanning the gap. The CDR3 is 14 residues long. This chain's CDR3 is CASSIDPRANVLTF. Here the CDR3 DNA reads TGTGCCAGTAGTATAGACCCCAGGGCCAACGTCCTGACTTTC.

The V gene is TRBV30, the J gene TRBJ2-2; D remains ambiguous. Looked up from germline, CDR1 is GTSNPN and CDR2 is SVGIG (reference sequence). The CDR3 is 13 residues long. Trimming removed 4 bases at V and 3 bases at J, with 9 bases between. The CDR3: CAWTPPYTGELFF. Written as DNA, the CDR3 is TGTGCCTGGACCCCCCCTTACACCGGGGAGCTGTTTTTT.

The rearrangement joins TRBV3-1 to TRBJ2-1; D is unclear. V lost 0 bases, J lost 10 bases, and 16 bases lay in between. Per the germline V gene, CDR1 is LGHDT and CDR2 is YNNKEL (reference sequence). The CDR3 spans 15 residues. CDR3 coding DNA: TGTGCCAGCAGCCAAGACGGCTACCCAACGAAAGAGCAGTTCTTC. As protein: CASSQDGYPTKEQFF.

Concerning this clonotype: A much larger clone lies a single base off, so this may be a read error. The V gene is TRBV4-2, the J gene TRBJ2-5; D is possibly TRBD1 (5 bases). The CDR3 consists of 14 residues. Germline-derived CDR1 and CDR2 are LGHNA and YNFKEQ. Trimming shortened V by 1 base and J by 4 bases, and 10 bases separated the two germline ends. This CDR3 is CASSQARVRETQYF. The CDR3 bases are TGTGCCAGCAGCCAAGCCAGGGTGCGAGAGACCCAGTACTTC.

This clonotype was detected a few times. The V gene is TRBV2, the J gene TRBJ2-3, with D tentatively TRBD1 or TRBD2 (6 bases each). V lost 7 bases and J 2 bases, leaving 10 bases between the germline ends. The length of the CDR3 is 13 residues. Looked up from germline, CDR1 is SNHLY and CDR2 is FYNNEI. The CDR3 sequence: CASTAGHTDTQYF. The CDR3 DNA follows: TGTGCCAGCACGGCGGGACACACAGATACGCAGTATTTT.